Relative to its sample, the clone carrying this T cell receptor (beta chain) is medium-sized. This sample is drawn from a study of blood T cell repertoires in COVID-19. Measured with immunoSEQ multiplex PCR; TCRdb has only the in-frame clones, and not every one. This table has 150,000 to 200,000 clones, 88% appearing once. The CDR3 spans 15 residues. Germline values: CDR1 SGHRS, CDR2 YFSETQ. V gave up 3 bases and J gave up 8 bases; unmatched junction bases: 10. This sequence joins TRBV5-1 and TRBJ1-4; 7 bases map to TRBD1. The receptor was isolated from a human donor in a cohort sampled during active COVID-19. The sequencing input was peripheral blood. The CDR3 loop reads CASSSWDSSKEKLFF. The CDR3 nucleotides are TGCGCCAGCAGCTCGTGGGACAGCAGTAAGGAAAAACTGTTTTTT.